A selection of T cell receptor beta chains follows, all from one sample in a study of OX40 agonist ivuxolimab in advanced cancers. Assay: immunoSEQ multiplex PCR; the TCRdb copy retains only in-frame clones and omits some. This sample carries 60,000 or so clones, nearly 90% of them seen once, and the ten largest clones take roughly 10%. This sample comprised CD4+ or CD8+ T cells sorted from blood, obtained in a trial of the OX40 agonist ivuxolimab. The receptor source for this set is an adult with an advanced solid tumor such as melanoma, head and neck, liver or kidney cancer. The conserved cysteine and the conserved F or W are not part of the CDR3 here.

v_gene,CDR3aa
TRBV7-3,ASSLGGGTEAF
TRBV10-3,AISLLSDTEAF
TRBV9,ASSVGSLWGNTIY
TRBV4-3,ASSQRGGGRETQY
TRBV9,ASSPRFVERDSPLH
TRBV5-4,ASSLDRGSSYEQY
TRBV30,AWSTGTGGDEQF
TRBV4-1,ASSPGLIVDTEAF
TRBV5-4,ASSVQGGGNTIY
TRBV27,ASSLSGANVLT
TRBV5-1,ASKSKTQY
TRBV19,ASSISVPINQPQH
TRBV13,ASSSEFHSDTQY
TRBV28,ASSFVGLGNGYT
TRBV5-6,ASSLGATMNTEAF
TRBV6-1,ASTSGTANTGELF
TRBV5-6,ASSLTSRYTGELF
TRBV6-1,ASSEGVAVSPLH
TRBV28,ASTLPTGASADYGYT
TRBV4-1,ASSVRGDYGYT
TRBV4-1,ASSHIVGGYT
TRBV19,ASSIGSGELF
TRBV9,ANSVLPGELF
TRBV5-4,ASSPQGEGDNEQF
TRBV7-9,ASSSILDYEQY
TRBV6-5,ASSSHRGNEQF
TRBV7-9,ASSHGQGDYGYT
TRBV10-3,AISEWTAQETQY
TRBV7-9,ASSFGAVEAF